What follows describes a single T cell receptor (beta chain). Antigen: not known. The CDR3 contains 16 residues. V lost 2 bases to trimming and J lost 3 bases, with 15 bases between them. Germline CDR1 ENHRY, CDR2 SYGVKD. Quantitative 5'-RACE with molecular barcodes produced the TCR beta libraries. TCRdb reanalysed the 5' RACE reads using MiXCR and keeps one entry per CDR3 protein. The table shows 200,000 to 250,000 distinct CDR3 sequences, with around 11% occurring only once. The data stem from a study of CD8 T cells in ankylosing spondylitis. Overall study results and limits: The clones that were linked to disease were reported to be significantly enriched in matched synovial fluid samples from ankylosing spondylitis patients. Some of these motif variants have turned up before, in reports on reactive arthritis synovial fluid and blood. What appeared characteristic of ankylosing spondylitis blood was a TCR beta motif of fewer than ten highly homologous variants.

The rearrangement links TRBV10-3 to TRBJ2-3, with D perhaps TRBD1 or TRBD2 (6 bases each). The source material was blood, either unsorted or a sorted T cell fraction (not recorded which). This sequence originates from a male donor with ankylosing spondylitis or in good health (not recorded which). CDR3 coding DNA: TGTGCCATCAGTGAGCTGTTGGGGGGCAGGACAGATACGCAGTATTTT. Translating gives CAISELLGGRTDTQYF.